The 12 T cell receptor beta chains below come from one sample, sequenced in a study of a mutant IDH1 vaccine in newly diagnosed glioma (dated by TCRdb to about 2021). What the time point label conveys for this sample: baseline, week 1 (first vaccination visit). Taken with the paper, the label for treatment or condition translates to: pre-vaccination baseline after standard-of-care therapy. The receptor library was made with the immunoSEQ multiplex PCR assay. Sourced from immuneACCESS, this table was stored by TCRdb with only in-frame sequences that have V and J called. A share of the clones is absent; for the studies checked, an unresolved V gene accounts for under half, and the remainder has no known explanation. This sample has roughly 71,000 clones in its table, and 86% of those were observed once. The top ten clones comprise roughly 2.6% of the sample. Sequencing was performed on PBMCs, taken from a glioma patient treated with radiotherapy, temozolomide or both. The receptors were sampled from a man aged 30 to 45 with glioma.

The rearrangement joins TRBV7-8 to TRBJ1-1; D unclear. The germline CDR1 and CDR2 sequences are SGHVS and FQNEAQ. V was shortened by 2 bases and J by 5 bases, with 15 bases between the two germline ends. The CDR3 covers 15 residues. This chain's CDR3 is CASSLYPSLETEAFF. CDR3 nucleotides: TGTGCCAGCAGCTTATACCCCTCGTTGGAAACTGAAGCTTTCTTT.

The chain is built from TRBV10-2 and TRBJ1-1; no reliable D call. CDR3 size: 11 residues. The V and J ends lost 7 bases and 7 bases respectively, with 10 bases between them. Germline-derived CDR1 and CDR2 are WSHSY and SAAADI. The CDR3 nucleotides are TGCGCCAGCAAGAACGGATTTGAAGCTTTCTTT. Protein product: CASKNGFEAFF.

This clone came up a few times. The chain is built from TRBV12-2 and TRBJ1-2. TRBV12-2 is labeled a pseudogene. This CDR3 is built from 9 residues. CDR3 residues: CASRSNGTF. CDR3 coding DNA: TGTGCAAGTCGCTCCAACGGCACCTTC.

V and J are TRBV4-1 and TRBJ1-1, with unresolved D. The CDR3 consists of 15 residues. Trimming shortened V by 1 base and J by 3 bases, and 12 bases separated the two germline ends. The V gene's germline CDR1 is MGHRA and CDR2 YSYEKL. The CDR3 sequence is CASSQALGGYTEAFF. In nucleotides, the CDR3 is TGCGCCAGCAGCCAAGCCCTCGGAGGGTACACTGAAGCTTTCTTT.

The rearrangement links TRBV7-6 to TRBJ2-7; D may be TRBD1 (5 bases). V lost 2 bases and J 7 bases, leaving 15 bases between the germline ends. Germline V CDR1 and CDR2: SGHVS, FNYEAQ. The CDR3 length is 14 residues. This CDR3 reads CASSLSQTAVEQYF. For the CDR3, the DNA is TGTGCCAGCAGCTTAAGTCAGACAGCCGTGGAGCAGTACTTC.

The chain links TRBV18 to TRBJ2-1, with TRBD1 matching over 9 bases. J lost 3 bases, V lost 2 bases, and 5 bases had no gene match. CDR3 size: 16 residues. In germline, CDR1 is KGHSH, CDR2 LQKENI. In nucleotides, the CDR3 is TGTGCCAGCTCACCAATAGGGACAGGGAGCTACAATGAGCAGTTCTTC. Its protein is CASSPIGTGSYNEQFF.

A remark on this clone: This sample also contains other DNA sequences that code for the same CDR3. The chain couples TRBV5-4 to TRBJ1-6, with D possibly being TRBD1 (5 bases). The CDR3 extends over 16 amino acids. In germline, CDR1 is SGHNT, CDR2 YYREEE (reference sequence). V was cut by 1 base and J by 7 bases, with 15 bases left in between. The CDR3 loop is CASSLNGAGTNSPLHF. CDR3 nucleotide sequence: TGTGCCAGCAGCTTGAATGGGGCAGGAACGAATTCACCCCTCCACTTT.

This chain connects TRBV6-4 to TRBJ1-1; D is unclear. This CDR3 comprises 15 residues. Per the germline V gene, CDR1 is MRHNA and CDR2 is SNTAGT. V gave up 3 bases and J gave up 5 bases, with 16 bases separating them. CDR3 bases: TGTGCCAGCAGTGAAGTATTTCGGGTGGGGACTGAAGCTTTCTTT. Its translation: CASSEVFRVGTEAFF.

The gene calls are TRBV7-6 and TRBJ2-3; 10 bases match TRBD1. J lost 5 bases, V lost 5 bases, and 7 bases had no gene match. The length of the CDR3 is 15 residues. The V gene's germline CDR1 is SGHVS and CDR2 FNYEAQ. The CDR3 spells CASSQTGGAVDTQYF. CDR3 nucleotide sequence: TGTGCCAGCAGCCAGACAGGGGGCGCAGTAGATACGCAGTATTTT.

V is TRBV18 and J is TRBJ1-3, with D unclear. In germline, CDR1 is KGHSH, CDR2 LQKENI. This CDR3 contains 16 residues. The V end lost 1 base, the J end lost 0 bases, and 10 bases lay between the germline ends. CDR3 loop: CASSPLPGSSGNTIYF. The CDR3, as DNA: TGTGCCAGCTCACCACTCCCGGGGAGCTCTGGAAACACCATATATTTT.

The DNA for the CDR3 is TGTGCCAGCAGCTTAGATGTTTATGGCTACACCTTC. It is translated as CASSLDVYGYTF. The genes are TRBV11-2 and TRBJ1-2, with D hard to call. This CDR3 is 12 amino acids long. Germline CDR1 and CDR2: SGHAT and FQNNGV. V was shortened by 0 bases and J by 5 bases, with 4 bases between the two germline ends.

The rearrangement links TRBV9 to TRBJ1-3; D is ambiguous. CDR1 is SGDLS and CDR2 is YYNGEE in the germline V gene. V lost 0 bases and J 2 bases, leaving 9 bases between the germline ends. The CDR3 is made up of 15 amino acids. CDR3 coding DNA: TGTGCCAGCAGCGTAGGGGTAAACCCTGGAAACACCATATATTTT. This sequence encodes CASSVGVNPGNTIYF. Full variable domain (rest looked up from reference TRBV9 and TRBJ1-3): DSGVTQTPKHLITATGQRVTLRCSPRSGDLSVYWYQQSLDQGLQFLIQYYNGEERAKGNILERFSAQQFPDLHSELNLSSLELGDSALYFCASSVGVNPGNTIYFGEGSWLTVV.